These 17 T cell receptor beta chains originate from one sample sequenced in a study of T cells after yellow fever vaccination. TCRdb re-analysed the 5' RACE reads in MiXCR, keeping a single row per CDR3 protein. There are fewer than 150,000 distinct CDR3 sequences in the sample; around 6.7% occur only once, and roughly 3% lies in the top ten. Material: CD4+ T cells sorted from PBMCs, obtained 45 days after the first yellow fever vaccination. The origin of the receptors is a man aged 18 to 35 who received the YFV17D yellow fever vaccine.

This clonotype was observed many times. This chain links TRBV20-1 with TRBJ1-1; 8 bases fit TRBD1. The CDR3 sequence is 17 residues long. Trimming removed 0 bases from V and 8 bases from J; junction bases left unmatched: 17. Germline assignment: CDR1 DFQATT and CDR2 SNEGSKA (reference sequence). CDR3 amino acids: CSARDRRDRIRTTEAFF. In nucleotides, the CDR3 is TGCAGTGCTAGAGATAGGCGGGACAGGATAAGAACTACCGAAGCTTTCTTT.

CDR3 protein: CASSILGAGNTEAFF. For the CDR3, the DNA is TGCGCCAGCAGTATTCTTGGGGCGGGGAACACTGAAGCTTTCTTT. The rearrangement joins TRBV5-1 to TRBJ1-1, with D perhaps TRBD1 (5 bases). The CDR3 covers 15 residues. V lost 5 bases and J 1 base, leaving 15 bases between the germline ends. Germline CDR1 SGHRS, CDR2 YFSETQ. The whole variable domain, filled in from reference TRBV5-1 and TRBJ1-1, reads KAGVTQTPRYLIKTRGQQVTLSCSPISGHRSVSWYQQTPGQGLQFLFEYFSETQRNKGNFPGRFSGRQFSNSRSEMNVSTLELGDSALYLCASSILGAGNTEAFFGQGTRLTVV.

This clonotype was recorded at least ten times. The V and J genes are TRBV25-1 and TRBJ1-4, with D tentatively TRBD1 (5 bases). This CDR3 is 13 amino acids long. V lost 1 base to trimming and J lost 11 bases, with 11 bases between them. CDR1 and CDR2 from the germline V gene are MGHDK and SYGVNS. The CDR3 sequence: CASSESGIGKLFF. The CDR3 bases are TGTGCCAGCAGTGAATCAGGGATAGGGAAACTGTTTTTT. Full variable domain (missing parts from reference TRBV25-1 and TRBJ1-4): EADIYQTPRYLVIGTGKKITLECSQTMGHDKMYWYQQDPGMELHLIHYSYGVNSTEKGDLSSESTVSRIRTEHFPLTLESARPSHTSQYLCASSESGIGKLFFGSGTQLSVL.

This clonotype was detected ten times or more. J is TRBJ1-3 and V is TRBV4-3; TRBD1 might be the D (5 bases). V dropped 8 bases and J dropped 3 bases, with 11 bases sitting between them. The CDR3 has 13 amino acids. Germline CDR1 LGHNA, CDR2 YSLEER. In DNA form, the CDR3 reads TGCGCCAGCCTCCGGAGGGGTGGAAACACCATATATTTT. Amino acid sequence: CASLRRGGNTIYF.

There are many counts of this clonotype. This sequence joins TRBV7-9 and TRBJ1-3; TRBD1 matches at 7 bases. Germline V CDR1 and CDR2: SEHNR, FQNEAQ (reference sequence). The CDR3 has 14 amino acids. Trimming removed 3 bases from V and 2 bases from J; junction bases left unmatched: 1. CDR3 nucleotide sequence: TGTGCCAGCAGCTTTACAGGGGCTGGAAACACCATATATTTT. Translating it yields CASSFTGAGNTIYF. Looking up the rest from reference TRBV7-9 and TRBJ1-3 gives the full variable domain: DTGVSQNPRHKITKRGQNVTFRCDPISEHNRLYWYRQTLGQGPEFLTYFQNEAQLEKSRLLSDRFSAERPKGSFSTLEIQRTEQGDSAMYLCASSFTGAGNTIYFGEGSWLTVV.

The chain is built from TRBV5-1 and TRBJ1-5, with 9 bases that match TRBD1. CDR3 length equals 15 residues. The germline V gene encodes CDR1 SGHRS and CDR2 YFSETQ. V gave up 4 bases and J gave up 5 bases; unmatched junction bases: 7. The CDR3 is CASSLDRGGDQPQHF. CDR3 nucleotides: TGCGCCAGCAGCCTGGACAGGGGAGGCGATCAGCCCCAGCATTTT. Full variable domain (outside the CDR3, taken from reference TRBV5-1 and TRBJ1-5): KAGVTQTPRYLIKTRGQQVTLSCSPISGHRSVSWYQQTPGQGLQFLFEYFSETQRNKGNFPGRFSGRQFSNSRSEMNVSTLELGDSALYLCASSLDRGGDQPQHFGDGTRLSIL.

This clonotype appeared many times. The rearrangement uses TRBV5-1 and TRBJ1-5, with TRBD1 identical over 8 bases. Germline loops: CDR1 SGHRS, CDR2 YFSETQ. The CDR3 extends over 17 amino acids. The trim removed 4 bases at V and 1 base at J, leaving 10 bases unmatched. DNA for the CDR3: TGCGCCAGCAGCCCTGGGACAGGTCTATACAGCAATCAGCCCCAGCATTTT. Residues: CASSPGTGLYSNQPQHF.

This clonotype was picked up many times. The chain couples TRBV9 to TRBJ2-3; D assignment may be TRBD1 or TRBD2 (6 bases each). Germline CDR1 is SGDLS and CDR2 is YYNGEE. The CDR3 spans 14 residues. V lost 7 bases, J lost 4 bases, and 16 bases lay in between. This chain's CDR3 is CASGLGGPSDTQYF. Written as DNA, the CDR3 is TGTGCCAGCGGCTTGGGGGGCCCGTCAGATACGCAGTATTTT.

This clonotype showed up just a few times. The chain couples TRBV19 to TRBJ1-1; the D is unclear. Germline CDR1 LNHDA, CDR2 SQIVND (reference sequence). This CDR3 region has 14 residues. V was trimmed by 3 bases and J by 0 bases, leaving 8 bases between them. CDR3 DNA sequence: TGTGCCAGTAGTATTCAGGTGGTGAACACTGAAGCTTTCTTT. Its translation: CASSIQVVNTEAFF.

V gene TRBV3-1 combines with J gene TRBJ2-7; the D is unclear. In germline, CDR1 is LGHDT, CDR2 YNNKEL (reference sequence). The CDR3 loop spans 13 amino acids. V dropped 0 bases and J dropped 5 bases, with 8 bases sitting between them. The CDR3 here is CASSQEARDEQYF. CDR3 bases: TGTGCCAGCAGCCAAGAGGCAAGAGACGAGCAGTACTTC.

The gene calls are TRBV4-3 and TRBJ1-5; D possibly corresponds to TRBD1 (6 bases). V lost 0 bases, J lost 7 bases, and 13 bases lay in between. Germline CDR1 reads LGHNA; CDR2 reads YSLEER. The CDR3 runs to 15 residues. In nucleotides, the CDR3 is TGCGCCAGCAGCCAAGAAACAGGGATCCGACAGCCCCAGCATTTT. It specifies CASSQETGIRQPQHF.

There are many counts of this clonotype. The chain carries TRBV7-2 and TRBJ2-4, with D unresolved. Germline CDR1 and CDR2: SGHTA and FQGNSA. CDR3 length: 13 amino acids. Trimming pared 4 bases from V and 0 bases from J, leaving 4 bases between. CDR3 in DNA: TGTGCCAGCAGCTCCATAGCCAAAAACATTCAGTACTTC. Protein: CASSSIAKNIQYF.

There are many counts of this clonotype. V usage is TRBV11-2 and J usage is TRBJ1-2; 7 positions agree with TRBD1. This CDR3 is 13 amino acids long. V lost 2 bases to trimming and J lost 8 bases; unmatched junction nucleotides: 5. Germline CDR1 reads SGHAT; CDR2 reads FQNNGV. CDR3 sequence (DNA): TGTGCCAGCAGCTTAAGCCAGGGGGTCGGCTACACCTTC. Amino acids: CASSLSQGVGYTF. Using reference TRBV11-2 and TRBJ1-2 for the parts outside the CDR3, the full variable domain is EAGVAQSPRYKIIEKRQSVAFWCNPISGHATLYWYQQILGQGPKLLIQFQNNGVVDDSQLPKDRFSAERLKGVDSTLKIQPAKLEDSAVYLCASSLSQGVGYTFGSGTRLTVV.

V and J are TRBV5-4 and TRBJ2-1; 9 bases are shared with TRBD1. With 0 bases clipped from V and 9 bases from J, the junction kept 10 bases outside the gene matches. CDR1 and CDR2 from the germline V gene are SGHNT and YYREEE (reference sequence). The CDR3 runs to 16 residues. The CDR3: CASSLAPGQGLGEQFF. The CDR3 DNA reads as TGTGCCAGCAGCTTGGCCCCGGGACAGGGATTGGGTGAGCAGTTCTTC.

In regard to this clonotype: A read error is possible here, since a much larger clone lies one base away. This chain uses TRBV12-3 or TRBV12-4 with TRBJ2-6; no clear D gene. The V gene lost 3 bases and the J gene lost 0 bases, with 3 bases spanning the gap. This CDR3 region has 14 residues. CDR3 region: CASSFISGANVLTF. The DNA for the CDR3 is TGTGCCAGCAGTTTCATCTCTGGGGCCAACGTCCTGACTTTC.

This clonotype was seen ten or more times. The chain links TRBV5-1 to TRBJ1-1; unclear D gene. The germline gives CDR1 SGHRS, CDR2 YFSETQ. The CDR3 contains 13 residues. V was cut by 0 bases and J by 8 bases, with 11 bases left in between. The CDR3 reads CASSLEGLGEAFF. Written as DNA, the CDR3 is TGCGCCAGCAGCTTGGAAGGGTTGGGCGAAGCTTTCTTT.

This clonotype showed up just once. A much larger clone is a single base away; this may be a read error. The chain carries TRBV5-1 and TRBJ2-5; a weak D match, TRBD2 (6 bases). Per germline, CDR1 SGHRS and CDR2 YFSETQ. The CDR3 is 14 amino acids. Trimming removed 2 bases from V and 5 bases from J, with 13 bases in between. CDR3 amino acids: CASSFGGYHETQYF. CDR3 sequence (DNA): TGCGCCAGCAGCTTCGGGGGATATCATGAGACCCAGTACTTC.